The T cell receptor (beta chain) described here comes from a study of Graves' ophthalmopathy and Graves' hyperthyroidism. Study summary: Sampling took place at initial diagnosis, with peripheral blood obtained before any treatment. The study, taken as a whole, reports: In separating ophthalmopathy from stable hyperthyroidism, a 13-signature model achieved nearly 90% sensitivity and over 80% specificity. The majority of expanded thyroid clonotypes above 0.001 frequency also occurred in blood.

Many counts were recorded for this clonotype. Its antigen is not identified. The authors amplified TCR beta CDR3 regions from RNA transcripts. Second-round multiplex PCR followed a first-round RT-PCR using HTBI primers. A single record per CDR3 protein comes from TCRdb applying MiXCR to the multiplex PCR reads. Of about 480,000 distinct CDR3 sequences detected, over 13% appear once; the ten largest clones hold around 9.8%. The CDR3 sequence is 16 residues long. The V gene end was trimmed by 5 bases and the J gene end by 3 bases; junction bases not matched to a gene: 3. This TCR derives from a woman in her twenties or thirties with Graves' ophthalmopathy. This sequence joins TRBV12-3 or TRBV12-4 and TRBJ2-2, with TRBD2 matching over 13 bases. Sequencing input: blood. The CDR3 reads CASSPGTSGDTGELFF. The DNA for the CDR3 is TGTGCCAGCAGTCCTGGGACTAGCGGGGACACCGGGGAGCTGTTTTTT.